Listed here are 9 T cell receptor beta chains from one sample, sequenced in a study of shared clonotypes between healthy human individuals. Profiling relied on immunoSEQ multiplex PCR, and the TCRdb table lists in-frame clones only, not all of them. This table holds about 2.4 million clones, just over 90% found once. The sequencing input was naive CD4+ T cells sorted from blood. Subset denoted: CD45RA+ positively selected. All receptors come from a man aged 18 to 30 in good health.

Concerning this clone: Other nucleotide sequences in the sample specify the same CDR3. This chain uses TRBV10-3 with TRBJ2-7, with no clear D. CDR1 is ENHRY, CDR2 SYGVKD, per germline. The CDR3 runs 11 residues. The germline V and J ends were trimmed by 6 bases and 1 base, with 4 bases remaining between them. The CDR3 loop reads CAIRESYEQYF. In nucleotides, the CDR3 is TGTGCCATCAGGGAATCCTACGAGCAGTACTTC.

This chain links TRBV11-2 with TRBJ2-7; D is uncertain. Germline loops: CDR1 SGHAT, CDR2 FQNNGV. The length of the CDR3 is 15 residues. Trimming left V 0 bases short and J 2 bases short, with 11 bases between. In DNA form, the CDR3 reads TGTGCCAGCAGCTTAGAGGTCCTTGGGACCTACGAGCAGTACTTC. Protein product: CASSLEVLGTYEQYF.

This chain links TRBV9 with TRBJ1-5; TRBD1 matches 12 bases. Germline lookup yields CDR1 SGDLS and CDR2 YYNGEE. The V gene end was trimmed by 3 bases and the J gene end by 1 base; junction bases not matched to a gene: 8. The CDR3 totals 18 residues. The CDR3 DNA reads TGTGCCAGCAGCGACCGGGACAGGGGGCGCCGAAGCAATCAGCCCCAGCATTTT. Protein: CASSDRDRGRRSNQPQHF. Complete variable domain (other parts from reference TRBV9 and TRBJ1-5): DSGVTQTPKHLITATGQRVTLRCSPRSGDLSVYWYQQSLDQGLQFLIQYYNGEERAKGNILERFSAQQFPDLHSELNLSSLELGDSALYFCASSDRDRGRRSNQPQHFGDGTRLSIL.

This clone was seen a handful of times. The CDR3 coding sequence is TGTGCCTGGAGTCGTGAAGGGGCTCAAGGGGCTCGTGAAAAACTGTTTTTT. This encodes CAWSREGAQGAREKLFF. This rearrangement joins TRBV30 to TRBJ1-4; a weak D match, TRBD1 (5 bases). Germline loops: CDR1 GTSNPN, CDR2 SVGIG (reference sequence). Between the trimmed V and J ends, which lost 2 bases and 7 bases, there was a span of 23 bases. There are 17 residues in the CDR3.

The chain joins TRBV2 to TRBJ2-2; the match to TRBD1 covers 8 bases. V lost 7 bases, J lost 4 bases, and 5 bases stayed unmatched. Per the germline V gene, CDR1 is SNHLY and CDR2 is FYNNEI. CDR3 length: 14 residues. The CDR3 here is CASTPDRGTGELFF. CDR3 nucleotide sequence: TGTGCCAGCACCCCAGACAGGGGCACCGGGGAGCTGTTTTTT.

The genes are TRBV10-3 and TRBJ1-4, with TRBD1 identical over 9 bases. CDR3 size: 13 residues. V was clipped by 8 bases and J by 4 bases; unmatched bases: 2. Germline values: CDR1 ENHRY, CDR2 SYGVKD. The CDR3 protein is CAIGQGYNEKLFF. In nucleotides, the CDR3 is TGTGCCATCGGACAGGGGTATAATGAAAAACTGTTTTTT.

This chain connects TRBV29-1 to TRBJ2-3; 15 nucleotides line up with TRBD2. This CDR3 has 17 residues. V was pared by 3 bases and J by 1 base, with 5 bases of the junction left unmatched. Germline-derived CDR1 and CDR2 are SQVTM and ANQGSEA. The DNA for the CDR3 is TGCAGCGTTGACGGGACTAGCGGGAGGTCTCGCACAGATACGCAGTATTTT. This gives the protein CSVDGTSGRSRTDTQYF.

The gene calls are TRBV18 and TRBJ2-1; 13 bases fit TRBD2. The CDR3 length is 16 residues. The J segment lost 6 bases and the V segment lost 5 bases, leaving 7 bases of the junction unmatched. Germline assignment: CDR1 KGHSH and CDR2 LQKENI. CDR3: CASSALAGGGSNEQFF. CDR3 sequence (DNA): TGTGCCAGCTCAGCACTAGCGGGAGGGGGATCCAATGAGCAGTTCTTC.

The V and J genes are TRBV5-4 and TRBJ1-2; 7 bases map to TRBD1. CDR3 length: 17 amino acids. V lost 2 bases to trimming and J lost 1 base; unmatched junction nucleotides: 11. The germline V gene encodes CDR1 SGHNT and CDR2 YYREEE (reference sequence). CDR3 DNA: TGTGCCAGCAGCTTACAATTCCGGGACAGCGATAACTATGGCTACACCTTC. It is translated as CASSLQFRDSDNYGYTF.